This T cell receptor beta chain was recorded in a study of blood T cell repertoires in COVID-19. Study in general: Specimens from acute and convalescent COVID-19 originated in the United States, Italy and Spain. The analysed material was cDNA or gDNA that came from T cells, B-cell-depleted T cells, or PBMCs.

The germline CDR1 and CDR2 sequences are LGHDT and YNNKEL (reference sequence). The CDR3 contains 15 residues. V was trimmed by 0 bases and J by 3 bases, leaving 9 bases between them. Per the study methods: Counts of nucleated cells, estimated from reference gene primer amplification, were obtained. Sequenced by immunoSEQ multiplex PCR; TCRdb stores in-frame clones only, minus some. V, J and clone size are taken as reported in that table, and D and trimming were inferred from the DNA itself. The table records roughly 200,000 clones, more than 70% of them present only once. The source is a woman at least 80 years old with active or convalescent COVID-19. The material sequenced was peripheral blood. The gene calls are TRBV3-1 (or the pseudogene TRBV3-2) and TRBJ1-3; D remains unclear. CDR3 region: CASSQENILGNTIYF. In DNA form, the CDR3 reads TGTGCCAGCAGCCAAGAAAACATTCTTGGAAACACCATATATTTT.